This T cell receptor (beta chain) derives from a study of T-cell reconstitution after alpha-beta-depleted transplantation in children. Study results and limitations: A year had passed since transplant, and T-cell counts and diversity by then came mostly from newly produced T cells. Some patients showed high day-60 TCRbeta diversity, which derived from surviving recipient T cells and thymic progenitors. After transplant, at about two months, alpha-beta T cells were reportedly derived from several hundred expanded graft clones.

The TCRbeta library was prepared with unique molecular identifiers. One entry per CDR3 protein results from TCRdb running MiXCR on the PCR reads. The data contain about 300,000 distinct CDR3 sequences, roughly 7.8% of them singletons. This clonotype was counted a few times. Its antigen is currently unknown. Sequenced here: peripheral blood, sampled 360 days after TCRalphabeta/CD19-depleted stem cell transplant. This receptor was obtained from a female patient aged 2-9 years who had a stem cell transplant for Fanconi anemia, so the T cells may come from the graft donor.

The CDR3 sequence is CASKTSSYNSPLHF. The CDR3, as DNA: TGTGCCAGCAAGACCAGCTCCTATAATTCACCCCTCCACTTT. The chain employs TRBV27 and TRBJ1-6; D is ambiguous. The V gene lost 7 bases and the J gene lost 0 bases, with 7 bases spanning the gap. This CDR3 is built from 14 residues. CDR1 MNHEY and CDR2 SMNVEV come from the germline V gene (reference sequence).